One sample yielded the 2 T cell receptor beta chains listed below, sequenced in a study of control samples from healthy donors and cancer patients. Data came from immunoSEQ multiplex PCR; TCRdb stores just in-frame clones and leaves some out. The sample contains roughly 200,000 clones, roughly 91% of which appear only once. Sample: blood. The source is a man younger than 35 in good health.

The gene calls are TRBV18 and TRBJ2-7; tentative D call: TRBD2 (6 bases). This CDR3 is built from 14 residues. CDR1 is KGHSH and CDR2 is LQKENI in the germline V gene. Trimming left V 2 bases short and J 6 bases short, with 14 bases between. The CDR3 here is CASSPNSGGAEQYF. For the CDR3, the DNA is TGTGCCAGCTCACCAAACTCGGGCGGGGCCGAGCAGTACTTC.

A single count supports this clone. This chain connects TRBV25-1 to TRBJ1-4, with D tentatively TRBD1 (6 bases). Germline CDR1 and CDR2: MGHDK and SYGVNS. The CDR3 has 13 residues. Trimming shortened V by 2 bases and J by 8 bases, and 9 bases separated the two germline ends. The CDR3 here is CASSEGGREKLFF. The CDR3 nucleotides read TGTGCCAGCAGTGAAGGGGGGCGGGAAAAACTGTTTTTT. The variable domain in full, with the rest retrieved from reference TRBV25-1 and TRBJ1-4, is EADIYQTPRYLVIGTGKKITLECSQTMGHDKMYWYQQDPGMELHLIHYSYGVNSTEKGDLSSESTVSRIRTEHFPLTLESARPSHTSQYLCASSEGGREKLFFGSGTQLSVL.